Following are 26 T cell receptor beta chains from one sample sequenced in a study of blood T cells in healthy people across ages (dated by TCRdb to between 2014 and 2017). Library construction relied on 5' RACE. The sequencer listed for this sample is Illumina HiSeq 2500. A second roughly 6 to 12 cycle PCR used a sample-barcoded 5' primer and a J-beta primer mix. The public reads were quality trimmed at Q25 with fastp and then assembled into clones with MiXCR by TCRdb, keeping productive beta chains. When rows share a CDR3 protein, they turn into one entry using the most common DNA and genes. Counted in this sample were about 1,800,000 distinct CDR3 sequences; roughly 28% of them appeared once. The ten largest clones add up to 7.7% of the sample. Input material: blood. All receptors come from a woman aged 30 to 39 in good health.

The chain joins TRBV30 to TRBJ2-4, with D hard to call. The CDR3 covers 13 residues. V lost 2 bases to trimming and J lost 0 bases, with 5 bases between them. Germline V gene data show CDR1 as GTSNPN and CDR2 as SVGIG (reference sequence). CDR3 DNA sequence: TGTGCCTGGAGTCCGAGAGCCAAAAACATTCAGTACTTC. It encodes CAWSPRAKNIQYF.

This clonotype was observed at least ten times. V usage is TRBV7-2 and J usage is TRBJ2-3; D is undetermined. The CDR3 spans 13 residues. V lost 2 bases and J 3 bases, leaving 6 bases between the germline ends. The germline V gene has CDR1 SGHTA and CDR2 FQGNSA. CDR3 bases: TGTGCCAGCAGCTTATTTCTAACAGATACGCAGTATTTT. Protein sequence: CASSLFLTDTQYF. Full variable domain (remainder filled in from reference TRBV7-2 and TRBJ2-3): GAGVSQSPSNKVTEKGKDVELRCDPISGHTALYWYRQSLGQGLEFLIYFQGNSAPDKSGLPSDRFSAERTGGSVSTLTIQRTQQEDSAVYLCASSLFLTDTQYFGPGTRLTVL.

The rearrangement links TRBV6-6 to TRBJ2-1; the D gene is possibly TRBD1 (5 bases). Germline V gives CDR1 MNHNY, CDR2 SVGAGI (reference sequence). The V gene lost 6 bases and the J gene lost 6 bases, with 12 bases spanning the gap. The CDR3 totals 13 residues. CDR3 sequence reads: CASRSDTGNEQFF. As DNA, the CDR3 is TGTGCCAGCAGGTCGGACACGGGCAATGAGCAGTTCTTC.

In this sample, this clonotype turned up a few times. This chain joins TRBV24-1 and TRBJ2-3, with a possible D match to TRBD1 (6 bases). V lost 9 bases to trimming and J lost 2 bases, with 14 bases between them. The V gene's germline CDR1 is KGHDR and CDR2 SFDVKD. The CDR3 is made up of 14 amino acids. The CDR3 loop reads CATPKGENTDTQYF. In nucleotides, the CDR3 is TGTGCCACCCCAAAGGGGGAGAACACAGATACGCAGTATTTT.

This chain links TRBV12-3 or TRBV12-4 with TRBJ2-7; D may be TRBD2 (5 bases). Trimming took 6 bases from V and 0 from J, leaving 15 bases between them. The CDR3 totals 15 residues. CDR3 DNA: TGTGCCAGCAGCCCTGATCCGGGGAACTCCTACGAGCAGTACTTC. This encodes CASSPDPGNSYEQYF.

V and J are TRBV6-1 and TRBJ2-5; D remains ambiguous. This CDR3 region has 13 residues. CDR1 is MNHNS and CDR2 is SASEGT in the germline V gene. Trimming pared 0 bases from V and 5 bases from J, leaving 7 bases between. The CDR3 DNA follows: TGTGCCAGCAGTGAAGCCGATTGGGAGACCCAGTACTTC. Its translation: CASSEADWETQYF.

This clonotype turned up a few times. V is TRBV27 and J is TRBJ2-1; the D gene is possibly TRBD1 (5 bases). The CDR3 length is 13 residues. The germline gives CDR1 MNHEY, CDR2 SMNVEV (reference sequence). The ends were cut back, 2 bases at V and 8 bases at J, with 10 bases in the middle. DNA for the CDR3: TGTGCCAGCAGTTTACCAGGGAAATATGAGCAGTTCTTC. Amino acid sequence: CASSLPGKYEQFF.

This clonotype has at least ten counts. The gene calls are TRBV12-3 or TRBV12-4 and TRBJ1-4; unclear D gene. V was shortened by 6 bases and J by 1 base, with 3 bases between the two germline ends. This CDR3 region has 12 residues. The DNA of the CDR3 is TGTGCCAGCAGCGGAACTAATGAAAAACTGTTTTTT. It encodes CASSGTNEKLFF.

This clonotype was counted only a few times. The chain couples TRBV5-1 to TRBJ2-1; D is possibly TRBD2 (6 bases). Looked up from germline, CDR1 is SGHRS and CDR2 is YFSETQ. The V gene lost 4 bases and the J gene lost 5 bases, with 19 bases spanning the gap. This CDR3 has 16 amino acids. The CDR3 DNA reads as TGCGCCAGCAGCCTTCCATGGGCGGGAAGGCACAATGAGCAGTTCTTC. Amino acid sequence: CASSLPWAGRHNEQFF. Together with reference TRBV5-1 and TRBJ2-1, the CDR3 gives the full variable domain: KAGVTQTPRYLIKTRGQQVTLSCSPISGHRSVSWYQQTPGQGLQFLFEYFSETQRNKGNFPGRFSGRQFSNSRSEMNVSTLELGDSALYLCASSLPWAGRHNEQFFGPGTRLTVL.

This clonotype was detected a few times. The CDR3 coding sequence is TGTGCCAGCAGCCTTGTGAGAGTGCAGCCTCCTAGCACAGATACGCAGTATTTT. Translating gives CASSLVRVQPPSTDTQYF. The chain carries TRBV12-3 or TRBV12-4 and TRBJ2-3; D gene uncertain. This CDR3 is built from 18 residues. Trimming removed 6 bases at V and 0 bases at J, with 22 bases between.

This chain joins TRBV12-3 or TRBV12-4 and TRBJ2-5; 14 nucleotides align to TRBD2. The CDR3 loop spans 21 amino acids. V lost 4 bases and J lost 5; bases outside the gene matches: 21. CDR3 in amino acids: CASSSAGLAGAQPQWRETQYF. CDR3 sequence (DNA): TGTGCCAGCAGTTCCGCGGGACTAGCGGGAGCCCAACCCCAGTGGCGGGAGACCCAGTACTTC.

With respect to this clonotype: A junction boundary mismatches the germline segment, possibly from a read error. The gene calls are TRBV3-1 and TRBJ2-7; D may match TRBD1 or TRBD2 (5 bases each). Germline assignment: CDR1 LGHDT and CDR2 YNNKEL (reference sequence). The CDR3 is 14 residues long. The DNA of the CDR3 is TGCGCCAGCAGCTTGTCCGGGACCACGTACGAGCAGTACTTC. It is translated as CASSLSGTTYEQYF.

The gene calls are TRBV6-5 and TRBJ1-1, with D unresolved. The CDR3 totals 13 residues. The germline CDR1 and CDR2 sequences are MNHEY and SVGAGI. Trimming took off 10 bases at V and 4 bases at J, with 16 bases between the two ends. CDR3 DNA sequence: TGTGCCACTCACCCCATTCGGGGCACTGAAGCTTTCTTT. It yields the protein CATHPIRGTEAFF.

This clonotype was detected only once. CDR3: CSVEGNLSSYNEQYF. Here the CDR3 DNA reads TGCAGCGTTGAAGGGAACTTAAGCTCCTACAATGAGCAGTACTTC. The rearrangement uses TRBV29-1 and TRBJ2-1, with D unresolved. Matching the DNA end better, TRBJ2-7 makes the J call doubtful. This CDR3 has 15 residues. Germline loops: CDR1 SQVTM, CDR2 ANQGSEA.

J is TRBJ1-5 and V is TRBV6-6; D remains ambiguous. V was shortened by 4 bases and J by 4 bases, with 14 bases between the two germline ends. The CDR3 contains 15 residues. Germline CDR1 and CDR2: MNHNY and SVGAGI (reference sequence). The CDR3 coding sequence is TGTGCCAGCAGTTCCCAACAAGCCCGGAATCAGCCCCAGCATTTT. The encoded protein is CASSSQQARNQPQHF.

The CDR3 sequence: CSARGPSGSGLRNEQFF. The CDR3 nucleotides are TGCAGTGCTAGAGGTCCTAGCGGGAGTGGTTTGAGGAATGAGCAGTTCTTC. The chain employs TRBV20-1 and TRBJ2-1, with 10 bases lining up with TRBD2. The CDR3 is 17 amino acids. The germline V gene has CDR1 DFQATT and CDR2 SNEGSKA (reference sequence). V lost 1 base and J lost 7; bases outside the gene matches: 13.

This clonotype has just a few counts. CDR3 in DNA: TGTGCCAGCAGTTACCGGCCGGAATATTATGGCTACACCTTC. Its protein is CASSYRPEYYGYTF. The V and J genes are TRBV6-6 and TRBJ1-2; the D is unclear. From germline, CDR1 is MNHNY and CDR2 SVGAGI (reference sequence). The CDR3 extends over 14 amino acids. Trimming took off 2 bases at V and 5 bases at J, with 12 bases between the two ends.

The rearrangement links TRBV5-1 to TRBJ2-2, with D uncertain. V lost 4 bases and J 1 base, leaving 11 bases between the germline ends. CDR1 and CDR2 from the germline V gene are SGHRS and YFSETQ. The CDR3 has 15 residues. As DNA, the CDR3 is TGCGCCAGCAGCCCCGCCAAGGGGAACACCGGGGAGCTGTTTTTT. Translating gives CASSPAKGNTGELFF.

This clonotype was seen just once. The V and J genes are TRBV18 and TRBJ2-2; TRBD2 matches 8 bases. The CDR3 is 14 amino acids. CDR1 is KGHSH, CDR2 LQKENI, per germline. The V segment lost 6 bases and the J segment 5 bases; nucleotides outside the gene matches: 5. CDR3 sequence (DNA): TGTGCCAGCTCCGCGGCGGGAGGAACCGGGGAGCTGTTTTTT. This gives the protein CASSAAGGTGELFF.

This clonotype was observed a few times. The chain carries TRBV12-3 or TRBV12-4 and TRBJ1-6; D is unresolved. V dropped 2 bases and J dropped 7 bases, with 9 bases sitting between them. The CDR3 runs 14 residues. The CDR3 sequence is CASSLQFGNSPLHF. For the CDR3, the DNA is TGTGCCAGCAGTTTACAATTTGGAAATTCACCCCTCCACTTT.

The chain has TRBV28 and TRBJ1-6; the D is unclear. Trimming cost V 2 bases and J 14 bases, with 10 bases left between them. Looked up from germline, CDR1 is MDHEN and CDR2 is SYDVKM. The CDR3 is 12 residues long. The CDR3 protein is CASSLKGETLHF. The CDR3 DNA reads TGTGCCAGCAGTTTAAAAGGTGAAACCCTCCACTTT.

Ten or more counts support this clonotype. This chain connects TRBV5-1 to TRBJ2-7, with D tentatively TRBD1 or TRBD2 (5 bases each). The CDR3 runs to 16 residues. V was shortened by 4 bases and J by 2 bases, with 19 bases between the two germline ends. Germline assignment: CDR1 SGHRS and CDR2 YFSETQ. CDR3 in amino acids: CASSTGTIRAPYEQYF. Written as DNA, the CDR3 is TGCGCCAGCAGCACCGGGACGATCCGAGCCCCCTACGAGCAGTACTTC. The full variable domain, in which reference TRBV5-1 and TRBJ2-7 provide the parts outside the CDR3, is KAGVTQTPRYLIKTRGQQVTLSCSPISGHRSVSWYQQTPGQGLQFLFEYFSETQRNKGNFPGRFSGRQFSNSRSEMNVSTLELGDSALYLCASSTGTIRAPYEQYFGPGTRLTVT.

This clonotype was counted a few times. The chain couples TRBV7-2 to TRBJ2-1, with 9 bases identical to TRBD1. Per germline, CDR1 SGHTA and CDR2 FQGNSA. Germline trimming cut 1 base from V and 7 bases from J; bases unmatched to any gene: 8. The CDR3 totals 16 residues. The chain's CDR3 is CASSLGGTGKGNEQFF. In DNA, the CDR3 is TGTGCCAGCAGCTTAGGGGGGACAGGGAAGGGTAATGAGCAGTTCTTC. Supplemented by reference TRBV7-2 and TRBJ2-1, the full variable domain reads GAGVSQSPSNKVTEKGKDVELRCDPISGHTALYWYRQSLGQGLEFLIYFQGNSAPDKSGLPSDRFSAERTGGSVSTLTIQRTQQEDSAVYLCASSLGGTGKGNEQFFGPGTRLTVL.

This clonotype was seen more than once but under ten times. This chain connects TRBV28 to TRBJ2-1; 7 bases agree with TRBD2. From germline, CDR1 is MDHEN and CDR2 SYDVKM. After removal of 7 bases from V and 0 bases from J, the junction contained 6 bases not matched to a gene. This CDR3 contains 15 residues. CDR3 sequence: CASTWGGSSYNEQFF. CDR3 DNA: TGTGCCAGCACCTGGGGGGGTAGCTCCTACAATGAGCAGTTCTTC.

The chain is built from TRBV12-3 or TRBV12-4 and TRBJ2-1, with 12 bases matching TRBD2. Trimming at V came to 4 bases and at J to 4 bases, leaving 8 bases not matched to a gene. The CDR3 is 17 amino acids. CDR3 DNA sequence: TGTGCCAGCAGTTCGGGGGAGACTAGCGGGAGATACAATGAGCAGTTCTTC. This translates into CASSSGETSGRYNEQFF.

This clonotype was observed a few times. V usage is TRBV29-1 and J usage is TRBJ1-1; D is uncertain. This CDR3 region has 13 residues. V was trimmed by 4 bases and J by 3 bases, leaving 12 bases between them. CDR1 is SQVTM, CDR2 ANQGSEA, per germline. The CDR3 DNA is TGCAGCGTTGTCCGGGAGGAGGACACTGAAGCTTTCTTT. Translating it yields CSVVREEDTEAFF. The full variable domain, in which reference TRBV29-1 and TRBJ1-1 provide the parts outside the CDR3, is SAVISQKPSRDICQRGTSLTIQCQVDSQVTMMFWYRQQPGQSLTLIATANQGSEATYESGFVIDKFPISRPNLTFSTLTVSNMSPEDSSIYLCSVVREEDTEAFFGQGTRLTVV.